This TCR beta chain was retrieved from a study of cytomegalovirus exposure and HLA in healthy donors. Points from the study as a whole: High sensitivity and specificity were reportedly achieved when the classifier diagnosed cytomegalovirus status.

Sequencing used immunoSEQ multiplex PCR; TCRdb keeps in-frame clones, though not all of them. Altogether hundreds of thousands of clones are present, 70% to 90% being singletons, with the ten largest covering 0.95% to 1.5%. The V gene's germline CDR1 is SQVTM and CDR2 ANQGSEA. Trimming pared 3 bases from V and 2 bases from J, leaving 10 bases between. The CDR3 is made up of 13 amino acids. To note about this clone: Its antigen is as yet unknown.

The donors were in the 120-subject validation cohort, distinct from the 666-subject first cohort. V gene TRBV29-1 combines with J gene TRBJ1-1; no clear D gene. The TCR comes from a woman aged 30 to 39 in good health and CMV-seropositive. Sequencing used PBMCs. The CDR3 protein is CSVEAAVNTEAFF. CDR3 in DNA: TGCAGCGTTGAGGCGGCAGTAAACACTGAAGCTTTCTTT. The full variable domain, rest sourced from reference TRBV29-1 and TRBJ1-1, is SAVISQKPSRDICQRGTSLTIQCQVDSQVTMMFWYRQQPGQSLTLIATANQGSEATYESGFVIDKFPISRPNLTFSTLTVSNMSPEDSSIYLCSVEAAVNTEAFFGQGTRLTVV.